Listed below are T cell receptor beta chains from one sample, sequenced in a study of T cells of healthy individuals. TCRdb passed the 5' RACE reads through MiXCR, listing each CDR3 protein once. This sample has 53,000 or so distinct CDR3 sequences, with roughly 15% found just once. The receptors originated from a human donor in good health. Each CDR3 is given with its conserved first and last residue. The order of the fields is V gene, CDR3 protein.

V gene: TRBV29-1
CDR3 protein: CSAPQGNYGYTF

V gene: TRBV5-1
CDR3 protein: CASSLLAGASQETQYF

V gene: TRBV6-1
CDR3 protein: CASSERIRGNQPQHF

V gene: TRBV21-1
CDR3 protein: CASSIGNQPQHF

V gene: TRBV24-1
CDR3 protein: CASRTPAHF

V gene: TRBV6-5
CDR3 protein: CASSSLSGTSTDTQYF

V gene: TRBV29-1
CDR3 protein: CSVRTGGQPQHF

V gene: TRBV6-2/TRBV6-3
CDR3 protein: CASSYAQGNSPLHF

V gene: TRBV10-3
CDR3 protein: CAISAYPILGPLNQPQHF

V gene: TRBV24-1
CDR3 protein: CATSDRTGGSDYGYTF

V gene: TRBV28
CDR3 protein: CASSSRTGGWEKLFF

V gene: TRBV12-3/TRBV12-4
CDR3 protein: CASWGQGGTGELFF

V gene: TRBV2
CDR3 protein: CASKSGLAATYNEQFF

V gene: TRBV11-2
CDR3 protein: CASSLRTLAAGELFF